Here is one TCR beta chain with its context. Its antigen is not known. The PCR employed 60 Vbeta primers together with 13 Jbeta primers. The protocol was immunoSEQ multiplex PCR, while the TCRdb copy is restricted to in-frame clones and leaves out a portion. Its table lists 200,000 to 250,000 clones. The entry originates in a study of cytomegalovirus exposure and HLA in healthy donors. Findings and caveats of the study: An apparent linkage of common viral pathogens to several of the most significant clusters emerged in a later analysis. Across donors, most TCRs were seen rarely, yet some public ones were widespread. Available immune exposure information covered CMV serostatus only. A highly shared variant cluster was judged a likely technical artifact.

V was trimmed by 5 bases and J by 1 base, leaving 18 bases between them. CDR3 length equals 17 residues. Germline CDR1 reads SGHRS; CDR2 reads YFSETQ. The sequence came from a woman between 25 and 40 years old in good health and CMV-seropositive. The gene calls are TRBV5-1 and TRBJ2-2, with D hard to call. Input material: PBMCs. The CDR3 nucleotides are TGCGCCAGCAGATTTGCCGTGAGTGCAGGGAACACCGGGGAGCTGTTTTTT. This translates into CASRFAVSAGNTGELFF.